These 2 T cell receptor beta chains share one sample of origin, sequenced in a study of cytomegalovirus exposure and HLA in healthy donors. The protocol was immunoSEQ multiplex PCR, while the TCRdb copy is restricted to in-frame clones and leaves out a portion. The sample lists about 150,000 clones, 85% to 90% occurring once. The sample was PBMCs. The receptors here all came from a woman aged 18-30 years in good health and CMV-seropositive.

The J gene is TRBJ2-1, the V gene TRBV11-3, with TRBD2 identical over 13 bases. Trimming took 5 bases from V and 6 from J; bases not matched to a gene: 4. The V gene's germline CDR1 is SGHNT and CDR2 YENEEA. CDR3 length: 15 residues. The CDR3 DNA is TGTGCCAGCAGCGGGCGGACTAGCGGGAGCAATGAGCAGTTCTTC. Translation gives CASSGRTSGSNEQFF.

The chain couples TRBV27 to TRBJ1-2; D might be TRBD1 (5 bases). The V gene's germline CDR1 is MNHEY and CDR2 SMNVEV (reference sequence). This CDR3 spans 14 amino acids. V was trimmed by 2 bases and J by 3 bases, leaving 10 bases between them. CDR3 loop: CASSLRGLDYGYTF. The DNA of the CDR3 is TGTGCCAGCAGTTTAAGGGGTTTGGACTATGGCTACACCTTC.